This T cell receptor (beta chain) was found in a study of blood T cell repertoires in COVID-19. As for the study in general: Researchers got acute and convalescent COVID-19 samples from the United States, Italy and Spain.

Trimming shortened V by 4 bases and J by 2 bases, and 22 bases separated the two germline ends. This CDR3 region has 18 residues. Germline CDR1 SGHRS, CDR2 YFSETQ. TCRdb's table, derived via immunoSEQ multiplex PCR, lists solely in-frame clones and lacks some. The sample lists 36,000 or so clones, 85% to 90% seen once, with 4.5% to 5% in the top ten. The sample comprised peripheral blood. This sequence was found in a woman aged 70-85 years with active COVID-19. This chain joins TRBV5-1 and TRBJ2-1, with D possibly TRBD2 on 6 matching bases. CDR3 nucleotides: TGCGCCAGCAGCCCTACAGGCGGGGCTTTTGTTACCTACAATGAGCAGTTCTTC. It specifies CASSPTGGAFVTYNEQFF.